This T cell receptor (beta chain) originates from a study of blood T cell repertoires in COVID-19. Clones were sequenced by immunoSEQ multiplex PCR, and TCRdb holds only the in-frame ones, with some missing. Found here are about 170,000 clones, 84% of them singletons; the top ten hold less than 3%. V was cut by 1 base and J by 15 bases, with 10 bases left in between. Germline V CDR1 and CDR2: MNHNS, SASEGT. The CDR3 extends over 11 amino acids. The TCR originated in a woman older than 75 with COVID-19, enrolled during active disease. This sequence joins TRBV6-1 and TRBJ2-1; possible D gene TRBD1, 6 bases. Sequencing was done on a sample of peripheral blood. The chain's CDR3 is CASSEVQGRFF. CDR3 bases: TGTGCCAGCAGTGAAGTCCAGGGGAGGTTCTTC.